Described below is a single T cell receptor (beta chain) sequence and its context. This clonotype was detected only a few times. Its antigen is not yet known. Base-call qualities are not available, and no considerably larger clone is one nucleotide away. Only healthy Caucasian donors were included. Miltenyi CD45RO+ enrichment and human naive T-cell isolation kits were used to isolate memory (CD45RO+) and naive T cells from PBMC. The data derive from a study of identical twins (TCRdb year 2016). Turning to the overall study: To test whether fetal clonotypes persist, this study deep-sequenced TCR alpha and beta repertoires from monozygotic twins, from unrelated adults of various ages, and from cord blood. To rule out contamination, the twin experiments were replicated at different times with different library preparation protocols. General findings and caveats noted by the study authors: Fewer insertions were carried by abundant cord blood beta clonotypes; a weaker similar trend was observed in young adult naive repertoires, while no such trend was observed in memory repertoires. A weaker excess of twin sharing was found in beta out-of-frame sequences because the signal-to-noise ratio was lowered by fewer shared sequences. Zero-insertion analyses could be partly confounded by invariant T cells such as MAIT and iNKT, although diverse VJ usage argued against such confounding for most clonotypes. Out-of-frame TCR alpha sharing in monozygotic twins was systematically underestimated by recombination models, whereas sharing between unrelated individuals was in agreement with the recombination models. Compared with coincidental sharing between unrelated individuals, out-of-frame TCR alpha sequences shared between twins had an excess of sequences with low generation probability. Because the same donors could not be followed over many years, the conclusions depended on cross-sectional statistical analysis.

The CDR3 goes from the cysteine to the phenylalanine over 17 residues. The DNA shown is the 51-base CDR3, in frame from base 1. CDR1 and CDR2 were assigned from the germline V gene as LGHNA and YSLEER. V is clipped by 0 bases and J by 3 bases, and the sequence between their germline boundaries is 15 bases long. The library was obtained by 5' RACE. Sequencer: Illumina HiSeq 2000. Template switching introduced a universal primer binding site; the final cDNA contained a unique molecular identifier, enabling accurate counting of TCR cDNA molecules. First-strand cDNA for TCR alpha and beta chains was synthesized from specific primers in the conserved constant-segment region. To control for contamination, every cDNA library was double barcoded, receiving both a SMART-Mk sample barcode and Illumina barcodes. Two successive PCR steps introduced TruSeq adapter sequences along with Illumina sample barcodes. Sequencing of the TCR alpha and beta cDNA libraries was done on the Illumina HiSeq platform using custom primers. The original methods were these. Raw reads were processed with MiGEC to extract unique molecular identifiers, and MiXCR was used to determine CDR3 positions. Recombination models were inferred per individual with the repgenHMM and IGoR tools using an EM algorithm. The tcR package in R was used for shared clonotype analysis, with sharing normalized by the product of cloneset sizes. To study raw recombination free of thymic and clonal selection effects, out-of-frame nonproductive sequences were analyzed. TCRdb ran its own pipeline on the public reads, namely fastp trimming at Q25 and MiXCR clone calling, and kept in-frame beta chains. Identical CDR3 proteins give one entry, which carries the most common genes and DNA. TCRdb's processing, not the study's, gives the V and J calls here. The sample data list approximately 220,000 distinct CDR3 sequences, and about a tenth of these were observed just once. The ten largest clonotypes hold 5% to 6% of the sample.

The TCR originated in a woman between 18 and 29 years old in good health. Sample: memory (CD45RO+) T cells sorted from blood. The cell subset or site label for this specimen denotes: CD45RO+ enriched T cells. The chain is assembled from TRBV4-3 and TRBJ2-4; TRBD1 could be the D gene, as 6 bases match. DNA sequence: TGCGCCAGCAGCCAAGATGGTAAGGGGGATGACAAAAACATTCAGTACTTC. It is translated as CASSQDGKGDDKNIQYF.